Listed below are T cell receptor beta chains from one sample, sequenced in a study of technical replicates of blood from several donors. Clones were read by immunoSEQ multiplex PCR, and TCRdb kept only the in-frame ones, dropping some. This table holds approximately 80,000 clones, 95% to 98% found once. Sequencing was performed on T cells isolated from PBMCs. These receptors originate from a human donor in good health. CDR3s include the opening cysteine and the closing phenylalanine or tryptophan. The D gene is left open where the match is weak. Expanded clones are given a class, and other clones once, few, many or no size at all.

-,once,TRBJ1-3,TRBV2,TGTGCCAGCAGTGAAGGAGTGGGGTTGCATGGGGCTTTTGGAAACACCATATATTTT,CASSEGVGLHGAFGNTIYF
-,-,TRBJ2-7,TRBV11-1,TGTGCCAGCAGCTCAGGTGGGGACTTAGCGTACGAGCAGTACTTC,CASSSGGDLAYEQYF
TRBD2,-,TRBJ2-1,TRBV7-9,TGTGCCAGCAGCAAGCCATGGGGGGGATTCGCGAACAATGAGCAGTTCTTC,CASSKPWGGFANNEQFF
-,-,TRBJ2-5,TRBV5-1,TGCGCCAGCAGCTTAGGCCAGGGCGAGACCCAGTACTTC,CASSLGQGETQYF
TRBD2,-,TRBJ2-1,TRBV5-1,TGCGCCAGCAGCTGGAGGACTAGCGGGGCCTACAATGAGCAGTTCTTC,CASSWRTSGAYNEQFF
-,-,TRBJ1-4,TRBV25-1,TGTGCCAGCAAAACCGGGTTCGAAAAACTGTTTTTT,CASKTGFEKLFF
TRBD1,-,TRBJ1-1,TRBV9,TGTGCCAGCAGCGTAGGACAGGGTATGAACACTGAAGCTTTCTTT,CASSVGQGMNTEAFF
TRBD1,once,TRBJ2-1,TRBV10-3,TGTGCCATCATCTTTTTGGGACAGGGGTACAATGAGCAGTTCTTC,CAIIFLGQGYNEQFF
TRBD1,many,TRBJ1-1,TRBV25-1,TGTGCCAGCAGTGAACCGGGACAGGGGGGCCTTGAAGCTTTCTTT,CASSEPGQGGLEAFF
-,-,TRBJ2-1,TRBV7-9,TGTGCCAGCAGTTACCGGGACATCGAGCAGTTCTTC,CASSYRDIEQFF
TRBD1,-,TRBJ1-1,TRBV2,TGTGCCAGCAGGGGACAGGTGAACACTGAAGCTTTCTTT,CASRGQVNTEAFF
TRBD2,-,TRBJ2-2,TRBV7-6,TGTGCCAGCAGCCCAAGGACTAGCGGGACCTCCGGGGAGCTGTTTTTT,CASSPRTSGTSGELFF
-,once,TRBJ1-1,TRBV2,TGTGCCAGCAGTGTAGCTCTCCCCAGGGATGAAGCTTTCTTT,CASSVALPRDEAFF
TRBD1,few,TRBJ1-2,TRBV6-6,TGTGCCAGCAGTCACGAAGGGGACAGTAACTATGGCTACACCTTC,CASSHEGDSNYGYTF
TRBD2,-,TRBJ2-5,TRBV5-4,TGTGCCAGCAGCAAGGGACTAGCGGGATTCTCCGGAGAGACCCAGTACTTC,CASSKGLAGFSGETQYF
TRBD1,-,TRBJ1-1,TRBV28,TGTGCCAGCAGTTTGGTGACAGGGGCGGGAACTGAAGCTTTCTTT,CASSLVTGAGTEAFF
TRBD2,-,TRBJ2-1,TRBV10-3,TGTGCCATCATGACTAGCGGGGCTAGCTCCTACAATGAGCAGTTCTTC,CAIMTSGASSYNEQFF
-,-,TRBJ1-1,TRBV2,TGTGCCAGCAGTCCGGTCAGAAGCGAATCAAAAGCTTTCTTT,CASSPVRSESKAFF
TRBD2,-,TRBJ2-1,TRBV5-5,TGTGCCAGCAACTTAGGACTAGCGGGAGGGGTTCGCTCCTACAATGAGCAGTTCTTC,CASNLGLAGGVRSYNEQFF
TRBD2,-,TRBJ2-7,TRBV18,TGTGCCAGCTCCGGGACTAGCGCCACCTACGAGCAGTACTTC,CASSGTSATYEQYF
TRBD2,-,TRBJ2-3,TRBV11-3,TGTGCCAGCAGCAGAGCGACGGAGCGGGGGACGCAGTATTTT,CASSRATERGTQYF
TRBD1,-,TRBJ2-1,TRBV5-1,TGCGCCAGCAGCTTGGAATCGGGACAGGGTAAAGATGAGCAGTTCTTC,CASSLESGQGKDEQFF
-,-,TRBJ2-7,TRBV11-2,TGTGCCAGCAGCTTAGGAGGGTCTGGGGAGCAGTACTTC,CASSLGGSGEQYF
TRBD2,-,TRBJ2-2,TRBV15,TGTGCCACCAGCAGAGACGGGACTAGCCCCGGGATGGGTAACACCGGGGAGCTGTTTTTT,CATSRDGTSPGMGNTGELFF
TRBD2,-,TRBJ2-2,TRBV7-2,TGTGCCAGCAGCTTAACGGCGGGAGGGCCGAACACCGGGGAGCTGTTTTTT,CASSLTAGGPNTGELFF
-,-,TRBJ2-7,TRBV5-4,TGTGCCAGCAGTTTGGGCGGGTTCACCGACTACGAGCAGTACTTC,CASSLGGFTDYEQYF
-,-,TRBJ2-2,TRBV28,TGTGCCAGCAGTTCTTCCCGGGGCGGGGAGCTGTTTTTT,CASSSSRGGELFF
-,-,TRBJ2-5,TRBV20-1,TGCAGTGCTAATCGAGAGACCCAGTACTTC,CSANRETQYF
TRBD2,-,TRBJ2-1,TRBV19,TGTGCCAGTAGTATGGTTCGACTAGCGGGAGCCTACAATGAGCAGTTCTTC,CASSMVRLAGAYNEQFF
TRBD1,-,TRBJ2-7,TRBV2,TGTGCCAGCCGCCGGACAGGGGGATCCTACGAGCAGTACTTC,CASRRTGGSYEQYF
-,-,TRBJ2-7,TRBV5-6,TGTGCCAGCAGCTTGGGTGTTGGTACGGTTAGCTCCTACGAGCAGTACTTC,CASSLGVGTVSSYEQYF
TRBD1,-,TRBJ1-4,TRBV7-9,TGTGCCAGCAGCCCAAGACGGGGACAGGGTAATGAAAAACTGTTTTTT,CASSPRRGQGNEKLFF
-,-,TRBJ1-1,TRBV4-1,TGCGCCAGCAGCCCGACGGAGGGGCCAAGGACTGAAGCTTTCTTT,CASSPTEGPRTEAFF
-,-,TRBJ2-7,TRBV4-1,TGCGCCAGCAGCCCCCAGGGGATCGAGCAGTACTTC,CASSPQGIEQYF
TRBD2,-,TRBJ2-5,TRBV6-1,TGTGCCAGCAGGGGGACTAGCGCAAACCAAGAGACCCAGTACTTC,CASRGTSANQETQYF
-,-,TRBJ1-1,TRBV10-1,TGCGCCAGCAGTGAGCTGCGATCCACTGAAGCTTTCTTT,CASSELRSTEAFF
TRBD1,-,TRBJ1-1,TRBV5-6,TGTGCCAGCAGCCTGGGGACAGCCTACTACAACACTGAAGCTTTCTTT,CASSLGTAYYNTEAFF
-,-,TRBJ1-2,TRBV4-1,TGCGCCAGCAGCCTTCAATCCCGGGGTGGAACCCGGAAACATAACTATGGCTACACCTTC,CASSLQSRGGTRKHNYGYTF
TRBD2,-,TRBJ2-5,TRBV7-9,TGTGCCAGCAGCTTAACCCCTAGCGGGACCGAGACCCAGTACTTC,CASSLTPSGTETQYF
TRBD1,-,TRBJ1-2,TRBV13,TGTGCCAGCAGATATACCGGATGGGGACAGGGGCTTTATTTTTATGGCTACACCTTC,CASRYTGWGQGLYFYGYTF
TRBD2,-,TRBJ2-3,TRBV11-2,TGTGCCAGCAGCTTAGTTGGCGGGGGGGTCGCAGATACGCAGTATTTT,CASSLVGGGVADTQYF
TRBD2,-,TRBJ2-1,TRBV15,TGTGCCACCAGCAGAGAAACTAGCGGGAGGGGGGACAATGAGCAGTTCTTC,CATSRETSGRGDNEQFF
-,-,TRBJ2-1,TRBV29-1,TGCAGCGTTGGCCAGGGCTCCTACAATGAGCAGTTCTTC,CSVGQGSYNEQFF
-,-,TRBJ2-5,TRBV25-1,TGTGCCAGCAGTGAACGGCGGTTTCAAGAGACCCAGTACTTC,CASSERRFQETQYF
TRBD1,-,TRBJ1-2,TRBV19,TGTGCCAGTATTGGGACAGGGTTTTTATACGGCTACACCTTC,CASIGTGFLYGYTF
TRBD1,-,TRBJ1-2,TRBV25-1,TGTGCCAGCAGTCCGGGACAGGCTGCTGGCTACACCTTC,CASSPGQAAGYTF
-,-,TRBJ1-6,TRBV28,TGTGCCAGCAGTTTCCCCCAACTCGGACAGAATTCACCCCTCCACTTT,CASSFPQLGQNSPLHF
-,-,TRBJ2-7,TRBV21-1,TGTGCCAGCAGCAACGAAGACCCTAAACTTCCACAGATTAAGTACGAGCAGTACTTC,CASSNEDPKLPQIKYEQYF
TRBD1,-,TRBJ1-4,TRBV7-9,TGTGCCAGCAGAGCCGGGACAGCAAATGAAAAACTGTTTTTT,CASRAGTANEKLFF
-,-,TRBJ2-1,TRBV25-1,TGTGCCAGCAGCACGCTATCCTACAATGAGCAGTTCTTC,CASSTLSYNEQFF
TRBD1,-,TRBJ2-7,TRBV6-5,TGTGCCAGCAGTTACCGGACAGGGAGCTACGAGCAGTACTTC,CASSYRTGSYEQYF